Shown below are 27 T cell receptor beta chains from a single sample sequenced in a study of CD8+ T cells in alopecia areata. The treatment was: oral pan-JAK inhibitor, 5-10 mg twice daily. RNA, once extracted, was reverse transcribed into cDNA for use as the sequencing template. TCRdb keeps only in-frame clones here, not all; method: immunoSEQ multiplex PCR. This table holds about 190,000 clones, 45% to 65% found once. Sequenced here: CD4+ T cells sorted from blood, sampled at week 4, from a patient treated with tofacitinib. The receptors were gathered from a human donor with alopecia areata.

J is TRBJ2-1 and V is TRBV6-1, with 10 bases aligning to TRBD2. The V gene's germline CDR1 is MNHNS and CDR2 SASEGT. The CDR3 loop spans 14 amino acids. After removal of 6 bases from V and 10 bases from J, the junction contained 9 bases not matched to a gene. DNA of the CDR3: TGTGCCAGCAGGGTAGCGGGAGGCCCCCTAGAGCAGTTCTTC. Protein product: CASRVAGGPLEQFF.

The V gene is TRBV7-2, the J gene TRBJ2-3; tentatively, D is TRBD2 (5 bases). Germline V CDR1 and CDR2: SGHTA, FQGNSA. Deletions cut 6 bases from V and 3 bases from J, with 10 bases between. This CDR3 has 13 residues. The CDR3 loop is CASSSRETDTQYF. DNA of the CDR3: TGTGCCAGCAGTTCGAGGGAGACAGATACGCAGTATTTT.

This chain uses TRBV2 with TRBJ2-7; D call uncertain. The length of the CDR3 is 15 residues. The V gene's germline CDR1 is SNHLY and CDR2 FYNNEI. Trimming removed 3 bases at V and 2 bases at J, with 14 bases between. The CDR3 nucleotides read TGTGCCAGCAGTGAGGCGGCTGTTATACCCTACGAGCAGTACTTC. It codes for CASSEAAVIPYEQYF.

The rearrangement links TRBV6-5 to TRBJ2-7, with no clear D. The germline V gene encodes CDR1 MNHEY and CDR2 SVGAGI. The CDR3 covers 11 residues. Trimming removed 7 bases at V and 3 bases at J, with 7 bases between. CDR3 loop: CASKNIYEQYF. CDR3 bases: TGTGCCAGCAAGAACATCTACGAGCAGTACTTC.

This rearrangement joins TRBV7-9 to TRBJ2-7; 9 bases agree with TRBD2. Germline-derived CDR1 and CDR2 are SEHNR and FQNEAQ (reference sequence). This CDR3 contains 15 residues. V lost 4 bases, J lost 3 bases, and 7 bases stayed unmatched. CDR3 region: CASSSQGLAGYEQYF. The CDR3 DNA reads TGTGCCAGCAGCTCACAGGGACTAGCTGGCTACGAGCAGTACTTC.

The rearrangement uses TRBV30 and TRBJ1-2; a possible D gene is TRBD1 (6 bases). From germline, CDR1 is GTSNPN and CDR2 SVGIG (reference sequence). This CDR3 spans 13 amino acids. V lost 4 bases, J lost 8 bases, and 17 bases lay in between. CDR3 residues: CAWTTTRGGGYTF. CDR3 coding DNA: TGTGCCTGGACTACCACGAGGGGGGGAGGCTACACCTTC.

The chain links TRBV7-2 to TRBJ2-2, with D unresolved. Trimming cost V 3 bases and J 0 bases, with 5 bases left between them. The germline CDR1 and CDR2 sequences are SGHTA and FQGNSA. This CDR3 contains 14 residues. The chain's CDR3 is CASSLVANTGELFF. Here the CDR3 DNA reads TGTGCCAGCAGCTTGGTAGCGAACACCGGGGAGCTGTTTTTT.

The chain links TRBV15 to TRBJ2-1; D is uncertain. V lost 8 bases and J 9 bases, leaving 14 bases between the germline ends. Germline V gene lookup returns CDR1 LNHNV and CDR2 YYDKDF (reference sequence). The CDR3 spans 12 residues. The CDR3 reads CATQGRIGEQFF. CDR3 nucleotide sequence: TGTGCCACCCAAGGTCGGATAGGTGAGCAGTTCTTC.

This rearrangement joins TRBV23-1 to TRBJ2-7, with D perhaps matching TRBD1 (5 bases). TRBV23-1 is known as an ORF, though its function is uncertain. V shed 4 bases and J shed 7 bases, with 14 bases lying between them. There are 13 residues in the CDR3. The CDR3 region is CASSPIGEREQYF. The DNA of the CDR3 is TGCGCCAGCAGTCCGATAGGGGAACGAGAGCAGTACTTC.

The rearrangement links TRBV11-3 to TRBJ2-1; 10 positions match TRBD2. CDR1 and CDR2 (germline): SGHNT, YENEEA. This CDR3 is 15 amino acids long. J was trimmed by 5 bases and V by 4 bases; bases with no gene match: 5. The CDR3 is CASSSGTSEDNEQFF. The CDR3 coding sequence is TGTGCCAGCAGCTCCGGGACTAGCGAGGACAATGAGCAGTTCTTC. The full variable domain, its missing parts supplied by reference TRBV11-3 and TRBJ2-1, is EAGVVQSPRYKIIEKKQPVAFWCNPISGHNTLYWYLQNLGQGPELLIRYENEEAVDDSQLPKDRFSAERLKGVDSTLKIQPAELGDSAVYLCASSSGTSEDNEQFFGPGTRLTVL.

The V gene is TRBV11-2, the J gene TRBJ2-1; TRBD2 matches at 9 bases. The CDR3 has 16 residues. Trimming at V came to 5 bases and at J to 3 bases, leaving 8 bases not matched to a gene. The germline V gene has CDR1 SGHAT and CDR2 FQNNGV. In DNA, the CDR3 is TGTGCCAGCAGCACAACCGGACTAGCGATCTACAATGAGCAGTTCTTC. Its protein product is CASSTTGLAIYNEQFF.

The CDR3 sequence is CASSLTTGANVLTF. The CDR3 DNA reads as TGTGCCAGCAGCTTAACGACGGGGGCCAACGTCCTGACTTTC. The chain combines TRBV7-2 with TRBJ2-6, with D hard to call. There are 14 residues in the CDR3. The ends were cut back, 2 bases at V and 4 bases at J, with 6 bases in the middle. Germline CDR1 reads SGHTA; CDR2 reads FQGNSA.

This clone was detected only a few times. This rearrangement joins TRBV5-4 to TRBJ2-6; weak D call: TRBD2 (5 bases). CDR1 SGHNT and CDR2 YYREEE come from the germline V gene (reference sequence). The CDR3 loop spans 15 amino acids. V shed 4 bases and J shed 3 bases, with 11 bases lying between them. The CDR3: CASSLARGGANVLTF. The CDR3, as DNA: TGTGCCAGCAGCCTCGCTCGGGGTGGGGCCAACGTCCTGACTTTC.

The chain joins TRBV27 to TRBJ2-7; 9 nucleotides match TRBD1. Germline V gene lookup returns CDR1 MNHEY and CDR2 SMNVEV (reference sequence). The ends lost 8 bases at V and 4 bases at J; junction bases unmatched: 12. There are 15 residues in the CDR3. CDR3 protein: CASGTPGTGKYEQYF. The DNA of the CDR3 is TGTGCCAGCGGTACCCCCGGGACAGGGAAATACGAGCAGTACTTC.

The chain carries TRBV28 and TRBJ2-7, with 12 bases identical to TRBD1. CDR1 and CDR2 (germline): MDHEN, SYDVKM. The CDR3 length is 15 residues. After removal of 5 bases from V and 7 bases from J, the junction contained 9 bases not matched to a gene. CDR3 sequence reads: CASSRSGTGGREQYF. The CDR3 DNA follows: TGTGCCAGCAGTAGATCCGGGACAGGGGGCCGGGAGCAGTACTTC.

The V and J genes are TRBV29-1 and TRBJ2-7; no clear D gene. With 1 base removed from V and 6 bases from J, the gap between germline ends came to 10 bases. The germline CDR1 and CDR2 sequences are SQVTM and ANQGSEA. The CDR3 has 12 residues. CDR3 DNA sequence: TGCAGCGTTGAAGGAAGTGGAGCCGAGCAGTACTTC. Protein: CSVEGSGAEQYF.

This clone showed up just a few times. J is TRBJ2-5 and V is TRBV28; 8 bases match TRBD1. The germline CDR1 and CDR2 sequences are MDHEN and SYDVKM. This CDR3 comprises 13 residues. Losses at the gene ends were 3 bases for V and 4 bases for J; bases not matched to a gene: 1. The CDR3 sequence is CASSLQGAETQYF. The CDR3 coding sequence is TGTGCCAGCAGTTTGCAGGGGGCAGAGACCCAGTACTTC. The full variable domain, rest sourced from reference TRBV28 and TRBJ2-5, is DVKVTQSSRYLVKRTGEKVFLECVQDMDHENMFWYRQDPGLGLRLIYFSYDVKMKEKGDIPEGYSVSREKKERFSLILESASTNQTSMYLCASSLQGAETQYFGPGTRLLVL.

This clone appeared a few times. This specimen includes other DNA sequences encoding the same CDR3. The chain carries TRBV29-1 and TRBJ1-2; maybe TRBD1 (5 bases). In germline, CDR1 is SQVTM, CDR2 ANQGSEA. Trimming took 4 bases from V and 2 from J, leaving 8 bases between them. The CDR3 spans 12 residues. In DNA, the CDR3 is TGCAGCGTTGGGGGCCAGAACTATGGCTACACCTTC. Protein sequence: CSVGGQNYGYTF.

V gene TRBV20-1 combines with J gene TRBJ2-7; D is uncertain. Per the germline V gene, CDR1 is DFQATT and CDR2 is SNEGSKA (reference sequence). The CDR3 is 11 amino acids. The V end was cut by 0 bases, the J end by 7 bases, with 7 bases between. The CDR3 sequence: CSARDLGEQYF. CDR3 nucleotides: TGCAGTGCTAGAGATTTGGGAGAGCAGTACTTC.

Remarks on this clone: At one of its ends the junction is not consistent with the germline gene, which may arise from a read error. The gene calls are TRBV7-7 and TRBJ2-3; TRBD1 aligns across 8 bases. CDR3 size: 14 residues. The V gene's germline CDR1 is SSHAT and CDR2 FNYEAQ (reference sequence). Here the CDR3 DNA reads TGTGCTAGCAGCTCCGACAGGGGTGCAGATACGCAGTATTTT. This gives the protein CASSSDRGADTQYF.

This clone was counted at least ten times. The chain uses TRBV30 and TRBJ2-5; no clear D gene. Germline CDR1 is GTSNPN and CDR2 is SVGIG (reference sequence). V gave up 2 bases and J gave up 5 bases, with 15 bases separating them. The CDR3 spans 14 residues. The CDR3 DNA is TGTGCCTGGAGTAAGAGTGGGGTGTCGGAGACCCAGTACTTC. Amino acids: CAWSKSGVSETQYF.

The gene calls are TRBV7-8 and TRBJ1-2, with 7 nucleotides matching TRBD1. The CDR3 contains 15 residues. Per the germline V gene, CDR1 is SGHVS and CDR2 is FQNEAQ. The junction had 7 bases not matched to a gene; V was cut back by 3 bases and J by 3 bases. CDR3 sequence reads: CASSFIRDSYYGYTF. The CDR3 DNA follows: TGTGCCAGCAGCTTTATCCGGGACAGCTACTATGGCTACACCTTC.

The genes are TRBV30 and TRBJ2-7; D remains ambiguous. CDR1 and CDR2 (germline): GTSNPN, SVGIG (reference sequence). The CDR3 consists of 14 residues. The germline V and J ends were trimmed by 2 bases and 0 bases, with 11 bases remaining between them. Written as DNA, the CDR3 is TGTGCCTGGAGTCACGGCGGCAGCTCCTACGAGCAGTACTTC. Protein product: CAWSHGGSSYEQYF.

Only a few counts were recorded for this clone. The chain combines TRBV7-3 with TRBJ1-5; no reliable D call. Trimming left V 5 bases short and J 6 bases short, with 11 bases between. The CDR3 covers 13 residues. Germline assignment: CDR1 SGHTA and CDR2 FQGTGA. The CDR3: CASSPGEAQPQHF. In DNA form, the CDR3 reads TGTGCCAGCAGCCCAGGTGAGGCTCAGCCCCAGCATTTT.

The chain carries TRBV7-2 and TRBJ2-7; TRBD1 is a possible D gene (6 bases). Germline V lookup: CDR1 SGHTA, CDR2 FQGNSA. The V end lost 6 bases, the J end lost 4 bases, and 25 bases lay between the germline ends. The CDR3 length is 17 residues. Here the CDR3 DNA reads TGTGCCAGCAGTACAGGGTACTCTCCTCTCGTGGGGTACGAGCAGTACTTC. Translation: CASSTGYSPLVGYEQYF. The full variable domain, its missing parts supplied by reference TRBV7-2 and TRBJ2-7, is GAGVSQSPSNKVTEKGKDVELRCDPISGHTALYWYRQSLGQGLEFLIYFQGNSAPDKSGLPSDRFSAERTGGSVSTLTIQRTQQEDSAVYLCASSTGYSPLVGYEQYFGPGTRLTVT.

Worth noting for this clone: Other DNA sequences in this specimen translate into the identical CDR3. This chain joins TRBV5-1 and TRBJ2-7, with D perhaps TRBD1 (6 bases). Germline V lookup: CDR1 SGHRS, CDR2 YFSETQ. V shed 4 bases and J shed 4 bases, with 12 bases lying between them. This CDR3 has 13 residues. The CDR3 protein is CASSLQGTYEQYF. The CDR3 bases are TGCGCCAGCAGCCTGCAGGGGACATACGAGCAGTACTTC.

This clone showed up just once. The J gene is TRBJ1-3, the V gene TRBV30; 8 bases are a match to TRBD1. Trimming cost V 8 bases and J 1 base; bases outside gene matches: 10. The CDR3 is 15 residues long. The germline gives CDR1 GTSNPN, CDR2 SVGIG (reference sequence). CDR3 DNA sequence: TGTGCCGGTCTCCAGGGGGCCACGTCTGGAAACACCATATATTTT. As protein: CAGLQGATSGNTIYF.